Presented here are 19 T cell receptor beta chains from one specimen sequenced in a study of identical twins. Using its own MiXCR run on the 5' RACE reads, TCRdb lists one record per CDR3 protein. Here the sample spans hundreds of distinct CDR3 sequences, over 75% being singletons. Sequenced input: memory (CD45RO+) T cells sorted from blood. These receptors all stem from a woman between 18 and 29 years old in good health. This table probably holds off-target reads from a library built for another chain.

The V and J genes are TRBV23-1 and TRBJ2-3; D gene unclear. TRBV23-1 is labeled an ORF, and its function is uncertain. The CDR3 consists of 14 residues. Trimming shortened V by 2 bases and J by 4 bases, and 10 bases separated the two germline ends. CDR3 sequence reads: CASSQVDLPDTQYF. The CDR3 DNA follows: TGCGCCAGCAGTCAAGTCGACTTGCCAGATACGCAGTATTTT.

This clonotype was seen more than once but under ten times. The chain has TRBV27 and TRBJ2-3; D ambiguous. The V gene lost 4 bases and the J gene lost 2 bases, with 16 bases spanning the gap. Germline CDR1 and CDR2: MNHEY and SMNVEV (reference sequence). CDR3 size: 16 residues. CDR3 DNA: TGTGCCAGCAGTTCGCTGGGCCCGGCCCACACAGATACGCAGTATTTT. This sequence encodes CASSSLGPAHTDTQYF.

The J gene is TRBJ1-5, the V gene TRBV27, with unresolved D. The CDR3 is 14 residues long. Trimming removed 8 bases from V and 0 bases from J, with 11 bases in between. Germline lookup yields CDR1 MNHEY and CDR2 SMNVEV (reference sequence). CDR3 region: CASRVTPSNQPQHF. CDR3 nucleotide sequence: TGTGCCAGCCGGGTTACCCCTAGCAATCAGCCCCAGCATTTT.

This chain connects TRBV30 to TRBJ2-5; D remains ambiguous. V was clipped by 2 bases and J by 5 bases, with 18 bases between them. CDR3 size: 15 residues. Germline V gene sequence: CDR1 GTSNPN, CDR2 SVGIG (reference sequence). CDR3 protein: CAWSLTLDSKETQYF. The CDR3 coding sequence is TGTGCCTGGAGTTTAACCCTGGATTCGAAGGAGACCCAGTACTTC.

This chain links TRBV4-3 with TRBJ2-3; the D gene is possibly TRBD1 (5 bases). Germline V gene data show CDR1 as LGHNA and CDR2 as YSLEER. Trimming shortened V by 0 bases and J by 8 bases, and 21 bases separated the two germline ends. The CDR3 has 17 amino acids. The CDR3 DNA follows: TGCGCCAGCAGCCAAGAGATGCCAGGGTCAGTTTTAGCTACGCAGTATTTT. Translation gives CASSQEMPGSVLATQYF.

This rearrangement joins TRBV5-6 to TRBJ2-1; a possible D gene is TRBD2 (5 bases). CDR1 SGHDT and CDR2 YYEEEE come from the germline V gene. Trimming took 4 bases from V and 5 from J, leaving 16 bases between them. The CDR3 runs 15 residues. CDR3 in amino acids: CASSPLRGSDNEQFF. The CDR3 DNA reads as TGTGCCAGCAGCCCCCTTCGAGGGTCAGACAATGAGCAGTTCTTC.

The chain recombines TRBV29-1 with TRBJ2-1, with D possibly TRBD1 on 5 matching bases. The CDR3 length is 13 residues. Germline CDR1 and CDR2: SQVTM and ANQGSEA. V was trimmed by 6 bases and J by 1 base, leaving 10 bases between them. For the CDR3, the DNA is TGCAGCGTCCGGACACCATCCTACAATGAGCAGTTCTTC. Residues: CSVRTPSYNEQFF.

The CDR3 loop reads CASSYGVVLTF. The CDR3 nucleotides read TGTGCCAGCAGTTACGGGGTGGTCCTGACTTTC. This chain links TRBV6-2 or TRBV6-3 with TRBJ2-6; D remains unclear. Germline CDR1 reads MNHEY; CDR2 reads SVGEGT. The CDR3 extends over 11 amino acids. V was clipped by 2 bases and J by 13 bases, with 6 bases between them.

The V gene is TRBV7-9, the J gene TRBJ2-5, with 7 bases matching TRBD2. Germline CDR1 reads SEHNR; CDR2 reads FQNEAQ (reference sequence). The V segment lost 0 bases and the J segment 4 bases; nucleotides outside the gene matches: 11. The CDR3 totals 17 residues. The CDR3 reads CASSLAPGLQDRETQYF. In nucleotides, the CDR3 is TGTGCCAGCAGCTTAGCGCCGGGACTACAGGATCGAGAGACCCAGTACTTC.

Remarks on this clonotype: The junction and the germline gene differ at one end; a read error may be behind it. The chain is built from TRBV7-7 and TRBJ2-2; D is possibly TRBD2 (6 bases). Germline-derived CDR1 and CDR2 are SSHAT and FNYEAQ (reference sequence). The CDR3 spans 12 residues. DNA for the CDR3: TGTGCTAGCAGACTAGGAGCCGGGGAGCTGTTTTTT. It codes for CASRLGAGELFF.

The V call is TRBV28, the J call TRBJ2-3, with 10 bases matching TRBD1. V was pared by 3 bases and J by 1 base, with 7 bases of the junction left unmatched. Germline-derived CDR1 and CDR2 are MDHEN and SYDVKM. This CDR3 is 17 amino acids long. The CDR3 nucleotides read TGTGCCAGCAGTTTCCCAGACAGGGGGCGAGGCACAGATACGCAGTATTTT. It encodes CASSFPDRGRGTDTQYF.

The chain is built from TRBV6-2 or TRBV6-3 and TRBJ1-5; 7 nucleotides align to TRBD1. Germline lookup yields CDR1 MNHEY and CDR2 SVGEGT. CDR3 length equals 15 residues. The V segment lost 4 bases and the J segment 7 bases; nucleotides outside the gene matches: 10. CDR3 in DNA: TGTGCCAGCAGTTTCCTGAGAGACAGGGTACAGCCCCAGCATTTT. Translated, it gives CASSFLRDRVQPQHF.

The chain is built from TRBV27 and TRBJ2-2; D might be TRBD1 or TRBD2, each matching 5 bases. This CDR3 has 14 amino acids. CDR1 and CDR2 (germline): MNHEY, SMNVEV (reference sequence). Between the trimmed V and J ends, which lost 6 bases and 5 bases, there was a span of 13 bases. The CDR3 DNA is TGTGCCAGCAGGGTACTTGGGGGTACCGGGGAGCTGTTTTTT. Translating gives CASRVLGGTGELFF.

The chain uses TRBV2 and TRBJ2-3; 10 positions agree with TRBD1. The ends lost 8 bases at V and 6 bases at J; junction bases unmatched: 11. Germline values: CDR1 SNHLY, CDR2 FYNNEI. The CDR3 totals 15 residues. Here the CDR3 reads CASGDRDRGSDTQYF. CDR3 DNA sequence: TGTGCCAGCGGGGACCGGGACAGGGGTTCTGATACGCAGTATTTT.

This sequence joins TRBV11-1 and TRBJ2-3, with D tentatively TRBD1 or TRBD2 (5 bases each). V dropped 8 bases and J dropped 4 bases, with 16 bases sitting between them. The CDR3 extends over 14 amino acids. Germline loops: CDR1 SGHAT, CDR2 FQDESV (reference sequence). In nucleotides, the CDR3 is TGTGCCAGCGCGCTAAGGGGAGTCGCAGATACGCAGTATTTT. Its translation is CASALRGVADTQYF.

The CDR3 region is CASSWLSDTQYF. In DNA form, the CDR3 reads TGTGCCAGCAGCTGGCTATCAGATACGCAGTATTTT. The V and J genes are TRBV7-8 and TRBJ2-3; D is unclear. V was cut by 4 bases and J by 4 bases, with 6 bases left in between. This CDR3 is 12 amino acids long. Germline CDR1 and CDR2: SGHVS and FQNEAQ.

The chain uses TRBV6-5 and TRBJ2-1, with D possibly matching TRBD2 (5 bases). CDR1 is MNHEY, CDR2 SVGAGI, per germline. The CDR3 runs 14 residues. Trimming left V 2 bases short and J 2 bases short, with 7 bases between. The DNA of the CDR3 is TGTGCCAGCAGTTACCGGGGTCCCTACAATGAGCAGTTCTTC. Protein: CASSYRGPYNEQFF.

The chain couples TRBV7-9 to TRBJ1-1; no firm D call. The CDR3 contains 13 residues. CDR1 and CDR2 (germline): SEHNR, FQNEAQ (reference sequence). The ends were cut back, 7 bases at V and 4 bases at J, with 13 bases in the middle. In DNA, the CDR3 is TGTGCCAGCACCCCGCAGGTAGGCACTGAAGCTTTCTTT. This gives the protein CASTPQVGTEAFF.

This clonotype came up a few times. This chain uses TRBV6-2 or TRBV6-3 with TRBJ1-6, with no clear D. V lost 7 bases and J 3 bases, leaving 10 bases between the germline ends. Germline loops: CDR1 MNHEY, CDR2 SVGEGT. The CDR3 consists of 14 residues. CDR3 bases: TGTGCCAGCAACCGGGATTACTATAATTCACCCCTCCACTTT. As protein: CASNRDYYNSPLHF.